This note documents a single TCR beta chain sequence. Its antigen is still unknown. V was shortened by 0 bases and J by 5 bases, with 17 bases between the two germline ends. This CDR3 has 16 residues. Germline V CDR1 and CDR2: SGHDT, YYEEEE. This entry is derived from a study of immune cell composition in non-small cell lung cancer. Turning to the study itself: Tumours were mainly lung adenocarcinoma or squamous cell carcinoma.

Study observations and caveats: Shared sequences between tumour-reactive and dominant in vivo clones were not proven. Tumour TCR-beta clonality showed no significant link to smoking pack-years.

Here immunoSEQ multiplex PCR was the method, and the copy in TCRdb shows in-frame clones only, minus some. The sample consists of 13,000 to 15,000 clones, around 69% of them appearing once. The clonotype originates from a human donor with non-small cell lung cancer. Sequencing used lung tumor tissue. The chain is built from TRBV5-6 and TRBJ1-1, with unresolved D. CDR3 amino acids: CASSLGVRNPRTEAFF. CDR3 bases: TGTGCCAGCAGCTTGGGGGTCCGAAATCCTAGGACTGAAGCTTTCTTT.